This is a list of T cell receptor beta chains from one sample in a study of cytomegalovirus exposure and HLA in healthy donors. Sequencing used immunoSEQ multiplex PCR; TCRdb keeps in-frame clones, though not all of them. The data contain roughly 200,000 clones, about 81% of them seen just once; the ten biggest clones take up 0.95% to 1.5%. Sequences were obtained from PBMCs. These receptor sequences come from a woman in her twenties or thirties in good health and CMV-seronegative. The CDR3 runs from the conserved cysteine through the conserved F or W. Each record gives: V gene, clone size, J gene, CDR3 protein. Rows give clone size only sometimes, using once, few, many, or a class for an expanded clone.

>TRBV18|NA|TRBJ2-1
CASSRGGTPDNEQFF
>TRBV5-8|NA|TRBJ2-7
CASSLGFSVQGQYF
>TRBV28|NA|TRBJ1-2
CASRYSGRGYTF
>TRBV7-9|NA|TRBJ2-7
CASSTHLAASAEQYF
>TRBV11-2|NA|TRBJ2-7
CASSSTGYYEQYF
>TRBV29-1|NA|TRBJ1-2
CSVGEGGANYGYTF
>TRBV6-6|NA|TRBJ1-1
CASSSTGGYTEAFF
>TRBV27|once|TRBJ2-7
CASRGLAGGLEQYF
>TRBV2|NA|TRBJ1-2
CASSDPGVSYGYTF
>TRBV21-1|few|TRBJ1-1
CASSDELGQPNTEAFF
>TRBV7-8|NA|TRBJ1-1
CASSAQAGQGPMAFF
>TRBV30|NA|TRBJ2-7
CAWSVRGSSAYEQYF
>TRBV18|once|TRBJ2-7
CASSPQTGGESEQYF
>TRBV5-5|NA|TRBJ2-7
CASSLVVAYEQYF
>TRBV27|NA|TRBJ2-7
CASSLVYRGRTYEQYF